Below are 8 T cell receptor beta chains sequenced from a single sample in a study of CD8 T cells in ankylosing spondylitis. Using its own MiXCR run on the 5' RACE reads, TCRdb lists one record per CDR3 protein. The sample consists of 150,000 to 200,000 distinct CDR3 sequences, 11% of them appearing once. Sequences were obtained from blood, either unsorted or a sorted T cell fraction (not recorded which). The receptor source for this set is a male donor with ankylosing spondylitis or in good health (not recorded which).

This clonotype was counted between two and nine times. The chain employs TRBV27 and TRBJ2-7; maybe TRBD1 (6 bases). The CDR3 is 13 residues long. CDR1 and CDR2 from the germline V gene are MNHEY and SMNVEV (reference sequence). Deletions cut 7 bases from V and 7 bases from J, with 17 bases between. Here the CDR3 DNA reads TGTGCCAGCATGAAGGGGGACGTAGGGGAGCAGTACTTC. Its protein product is CASMKGDVGEQYF.

This rearrangement joins TRBV18 to TRBJ2-5; D is possibly TRBD2 (5 bases). The V and J ends lost 2 bases and 7 bases respectively, with 14 bases between them. CDR3 length: 14 amino acids. The germline V gene has CDR1 KGHSH and CDR2 LQKENI. This CDR3 reads CASSPATEVWTQYF. CDR3 coding DNA: TGTGCCAGCTCACCAGCGACGGAGGTGTGGACCCAGTACTTC. The complete variable domain, with remaining parts taken from reference TRBV18 and TRBJ2-5, reads NAGVMQNPRHLVRRRGQEARLRCSPMKGHSHVYWYRQLPEEGLKFMVYLQKENIIDESGMPKERFSAEFPKEGPSILRIQQVVRGDSAAYFCASSPATEVWTQYFGPGTRLLVL.

This clonotype has only a few counts. J is TRBJ2-7 and V is TRBV30; 8 positions match TRBD1. Germline V gene sequence: CDR1 GTSNPN, CDR2 SVGIG (reference sequence). CDR3 length equals 16 residues. With V trimmed by 4 bases and J by 0 bases, 11 bases remained unmatched. CDR3: CAWNSDWQGASYEQYF. CDR3 nucleotides: TGTGCCTGGAACTCTGACTGGCAGGGGGCCTCCTACGAGCAGTACTTC.

This clonotype was seen many times. V usage is TRBV6-2 or TRBV6-3 and J usage is TRBJ2-2; D is possibly TRBD2 (5 bases). Germline loops: CDR1 MNHEY, CDR2 SVGEGT. Deletions cut 2 bases from V and 2 bases from J, with 24 bases between. The CDR3 has 20 amino acids. The CDR3 loop is CASSYSLVRGLPLNTGELFF. CDR3 DNA: TGTGCCAGCAGTTACAGTCTGGTCCGAGGACTTCCCCTAAACACCGGGGAGCTGTTTTTT.

This rearrangement joins TRBV3-1 to TRBJ2-7; TRBD1 matches at 11 bases. With 3 bases clipped from V and 5 bases from J, the junction kept 3 bases outside the gene matches. The length of the CDR3 is 14 residues. The germline V gene encodes CDR1 LGHDT and CDR2 YNNKEL (reference sequence). CDR3 coding DNA: TGTGCCAGCAGCCAGGGACAGGGGGGGGACGAGCAGTACTTC. Protein product: CASSQGQGGDEQYF.

This clonotype was seen at least ten times. This chain uses TRBV7-8 with TRBJ2-2; D is ambiguous. The CDR3 has 14 amino acids. Germline-derived CDR1 and CDR2 are SGHVS and FQNEAQ. The germline V and J ends were trimmed by 2 bases and 7 bases, with 11 bases remaining between them. This CDR3 is CASSLLSQFGELFF. CDR3 in DNA: TGTGCCAGCAGCTTACTGTCACAGTTCGGGGAGCTGTTTTTT. Full variable domain (missing parts from reference TRBV7-8 and TRBJ2-2): GAGVSQSPRYKVAKRGQDVALRCDPISGHVSLFWYQQALGQGPEFLTYFQNEAQLDKSGLPSDRFFAERPEGSVSTLKIQRTQQEDSAVYLCASSLLSQFGELFFGEGSRLTVL.

This clonotype has only a few counts. The chain is built from TRBV7-2 and TRBJ1-1; D call uncertain. V gave up 1 base and J gave up 7 bases, with 13 bases separating them. The CDR3 consists of 14 residues. Germline V gives CDR1 SGHTA, CDR2 FQGNSA. Here the CDR3 DNA reads TGTGCCAGCAGCTTAGATACTTTTACTGTTGAAGCTTTCTTT. Protein product: CASSLDTFTVEAFF.

This clonotype was recorded many times. The V and J genes are TRBV20-1 and TRBJ1-4; TRBD1 might be the D (5 bases). Trimming shortened V by 6 bases and J by 0 bases, and 11 bases separated the two germline ends. The CDR3 contains 14 residues. Germline assignment: CDR1 DFQATT and CDR2 SNEGSKA (reference sequence). The CDR3 DNA sequence: TGCAGTGCAATGACAGCAGCAACTAATGAAAAACTGTTTTTT. Translated, it gives CSAMTAATNEKLFF.